A single sample gave rise to the 3 T cell receptor beta chains below, sequenced in a study of blood T cell repertoires in COVID-19. TCRdb keeps only in-frame clones here, not all; method: immunoSEQ multiplex PCR. The sample consists of about 200,000 clones, around 85% of them appearing once. Sequencing was performed on peripheral blood. Receptors were obtained from a woman between 65 and 79 years old with acute or convalescent COVID-19.

The chain uses TRBV10-1 and TRBJ2-5; a possible D gene is TRBD2 (5 bases). The CDR3 extends over 15 amino acids. The ends were cut back, 2 bases at V and 4 bases at J, with 14 bases in the middle. The germline gives CDR1 WNHNN, CDR2 SYGVQD (reference sequence). The CDR3 reads CASSEGRGRAETQYF. The CDR3 nucleotides read TGCGCCAGCAGTGAGGGGAGAGGTAGGGCAGAGACCCAGTACTTC.

There are a few counts of this clone. The chain couples TRBV19 to TRBJ1-4; 9 bases line up with TRBD1. This CDR3 contains 15 residues. Trimming at V came to 6 bases and at J to 7 bases, leaving 9 bases not matched to a gene. Germline values: CDR1 LNHDA, CDR2 SQIVND (reference sequence). The CDR3 here is CASSADRGWSEKLFF. CDR3 sequence (DNA): TGTGCCAGTAGCGCGGACAGGGGTTGGAGTGAAAAACTGTTTTTT.

The V gene is TRBV4-3, the J gene TRBJ1-5; D gene uncertain. CDR3 size: 17 residues. V gave up 2 bases and J gave up 0 bases, with 14 bases separating them. Germline CDR1 LGHNA, CDR2 YSLEER. The CDR3 protein is CASSQTSGIYSNQPQHF. CDR3 nucleotides: TGCGCCAGCAGCCAAACAAGCGGAATATATAGCAATCAGCCCCAGCATTTT.